One sample yielded the 15 T cell receptor beta chains listed below, sequenced in a study of T cell repertoires in cytomegalovirus infection. TCRdb reprocessed the reads via MiXCR and lists one record per CDR3 protein. The sample holds hundreds of thousands of distinct CDR3 sequences; 15% to 20% are singletons and the top ten take approximately 10%. The sequencing sample was made of PBMCs. The receptors originated from a human donor in good health (CMV status not recorded). Some clones in this sample may be carry-over from other donors' samples.

This clonotype appeared many times. The J gene is TRBJ2-7, the V gene TRBV7-9; no reliable D call. This CDR3 has 13 amino acids. Germline V gene lookup returns CDR1 SEHNR and CDR2 FQNEAQ (reference sequence). V lost 3 bases and J 5 bases, leaving 11 bases between the germline ends. The CDR3 region has the DNA TGTGCCAGCAGCTTGATGCCAGAGGACGAGCAGTACTTC. This codes for CASSLMPEDEQYF. The variable domain in full, with the rest retrieved from reference TRBV7-9 and TRBJ2-7, is DTGVSQNPRHKITKRGQNVTFRCDPISEHNRLYWYRQTLGQGPEFLTYFQNEAQLEKSRLLSDRFSAERPKGSFSTLEIQRTEQGDSAMYLCASSLMPEDEQYFGPGTRLTVT.

This clonotype was seen only a few times. This chain connects TRBV11-2 to TRBJ2-7; 9 bases map to TRBD1. Unmatched junction bases numbered 7, after V lost 5 bases and J lost 5 bases. This CDR3 is built from 14 residues. Looked up from germline, CDR1 is SGHAT and CDR2 is FQNNGV. The CDR3 nucleotides read TGTGCCAGCAGCCTAATCCGGGACAGGGACGAGCAGTACTTC. It encodes CASSLIRDRDEQYF.

There are many counts of this clonotype. This rearrangement joins TRBV7-2 to TRBJ2-1, with a tentative D call TRBD1 (7 bases). Trimming shortened V by 3 bases and J by 7 bases, and 10 bases separated the two germline ends. CDR3 size: 13 residues. From germline, CDR1 is SGHTA and CDR2 FQGNSA. The CDR3 DNA sequence: TGTGCCAGCAGCTTCAGGGGGGCAAATGAGCAGTTCTTC. Translation gives CASSFRGANEQFF. The full variable domain, in which reference TRBV7-2 and TRBJ2-1 provide the parts outside the CDR3, is GAGVSQSPSNKVTEKGKDVELRCDPISGHTALYWYRQSLGQGLEFLIYFQGNSAPDKSGLPSDRFSAERTGGSVSTLTIQRTQQEDSAVYLCASSFRGANEQFFGPGTRLTVL.

The gene calls are TRBV29-1 and TRBJ2-7, with TRBD2 matching over 8 bases. This CDR3 is built from 12 residues. Germline loops: CDR1 SQVTM, CDR2 ANQGSEA. Germline trimming cut 4 bases from V and 3 bases from J; bases unmatched to any gene: 2. The CDR3 protein is CSVGRGGYEQYF. DNA of the CDR3: TGCAGCGTTGGCCGGGGGGGCTACGAGCAGTACTTC.

The V call is TRBV19, the J call TRBJ2-5; 7 bases are a match to TRBD2. The CDR3 consists of 13 residues. From germline, CDR1 is LNHDA and CDR2 SQIVND (reference sequence). Trimming cost V 4 bases and J 5 bases; bases outside gene matches: 4. The CDR3 coding sequence is TGTGCCAGTAGTAATTCCGGGGGGGAGACCCAGTACTTC. Amino acids: CASSNSGGETQYF.

In this sample, this clonotype turned up a few times. The chain carries TRBV5-5 and TRBJ1-3; tentatively, D is TRBD1 (6 bases). The CDR3 length is 16 residues. Germline-derived CDR1 and CDR2 are SGHKS and YYEKEE (reference sequence). V gave up 2 bases and J gave up 1 base, with 13 bases separating them. CDR3 nucleotide sequence: TGTGCCAGCAGCTTTTACCAGGGGATGTCTGGAAACACCATATATTTT. Amino acid sequence: CASSFYQGMSGNTIYF.

This clonotype was seen only a few times. The V and J genes are TRBV7-2 and TRBJ2-7; 7 positions match TRBD2. Germline CDR1 is SGHTA and CDR2 is FQGNSA. The CDR3 length is 15 residues. Unmatched junction bases numbered 9, after V lost 5 bases and J lost 2 bases. The CDR3 region is CASSQASGWAYEQYF. The CDR3 DNA sequence: TGTGCCAGCAGCCAAGCTAGCGGTTGGGCCTACGAGCAGTACTTC.

This clonotype appeared many times. The V call is TRBV7-8, the J call TRBJ2-3; D gene uncertain. CDR3 length equals 12 residues. Germline V gene sequence: CDR1 SGHVS, CDR2 FQNEAQ. The V and J ends lost 5 bases and 2 bases respectively, with 5 bases between them. The CDR3 reads CASSPATDTQYF. CDR3 DNA sequence: TGTGCCAGCAGCCCGGCCACAGATACGCAGTATTTT.

In this sample, this clonotype turned up a few times. J is TRBJ1-1 and V is TRBV20-1, with no clear D. This CDR3 region has 9 residues. Per the germline V gene, CDR1 is DFQATT and CDR2 is SNEGSKA (reference sequence). V was pared by 1 base and J by 10 bases, with 4 bases between. CDR3 loop: CSARGVAFF. The CDR3 DNA follows: TGCAGTGCTAGAGGAGTAGCTTTCTTT.

This CDR3 is CASSLAWGRKDTEAFF. The CDR3 region has the DNA TGTGCCAGCAGCTTAGCGTGGGGTAGAAAAGACACTGAAGCTTTCTTT. The chain combines TRBV7-9 with TRBJ1-1; D remains ambiguous. CDR3 length: 16 amino acids. Germline V gene sequence: CDR1 SEHNR, CDR2 FQNEAQ (reference sequence). The V end was cut by 0 bases, the J end by 3 bases, with 14 bases between.

This clonotype has more than one count but fewer than ten. An end of the junction does not agree with germline; a read error may underlie this. The chain recombines TRBV15 with TRBJ2-1; the match to TRBD2 covers 8 bases. Germline V CDR1 and CDR2: LNHNV, YYDKDF (reference sequence). The CDR3 has 13 amino acids. The CDR3 DNA sequence: TGTGCCACCACCAGAGTAGCGGGATATGAGCAGTTCTTC. The encoded protein is CATTRVAGYEQFF.

The gene calls are TRBV5-4 and TRBJ2-3; D ambiguous. Trimming left V 4 bases short and J 1 base short, with 10 bases between. The CDR3 covers 14 residues. Germline CDR1 is SGHNT and CDR2 is YYREEE (reference sequence). For the CDR3, the DNA is TGTGCCAGCAGCGCCGAGGTCCGCACAGATACGCAGTATTTT. As protein: CASSAEVRTDTQYF.

The V call is TRBV7-2, the J call TRBJ2-7; TRBD1 or TRBD2 may be the D gene (5 bases each). From germline, CDR1 is SGHTA and CDR2 FQGNSA. There are 19 residues in the CDR3. Trimming took off 2 bases at V and 0 bases at J, with 23 bases between the two ends. CDR3 protein: CASSLRVYPLPGTSYEQYF. CDR3 sequence (DNA): TGTGCCAGCAGCTTAAGGGTTTACCCCCTTCCGGGGACCTCCTACGAGCAGTACTTC.

This clonotype was detected only a few times. The chain is built from TRBV6-1 and TRBJ2-3; unclear D gene. The V end was cut by 6 bases, the J end by 5 bases, with 9 bases between. There are 12 residues in the CDR3. Germline V lookup: CDR1 MNHNS, CDR2 SASEGT. The chain's CDR3 is CASRGSIDTQYF. CDR3 nucleotide sequence: TGTGCCAGCAGAGGGTCGATAGATACGCAGTATTTT.

This clonotype appeared many times. The V call is TRBV7-6, the J call TRBJ2-1, with D possibly being TRBD1 (7 bases). The germline V gene has CDR1 SGHVS and CDR2 FNYEAQ. The V end was cut by 5 bases, the J end by 8 bases, with 22 bases between. This CDR3 is 16 amino acids long. In nucleotides, the CDR3 is TGTGCCAGCAGCCCTCGAGGAGGGGGCCCTTCCGATGAGCAGTTCTTC. Translating it yields CASSPRGGGPSDEQFF.